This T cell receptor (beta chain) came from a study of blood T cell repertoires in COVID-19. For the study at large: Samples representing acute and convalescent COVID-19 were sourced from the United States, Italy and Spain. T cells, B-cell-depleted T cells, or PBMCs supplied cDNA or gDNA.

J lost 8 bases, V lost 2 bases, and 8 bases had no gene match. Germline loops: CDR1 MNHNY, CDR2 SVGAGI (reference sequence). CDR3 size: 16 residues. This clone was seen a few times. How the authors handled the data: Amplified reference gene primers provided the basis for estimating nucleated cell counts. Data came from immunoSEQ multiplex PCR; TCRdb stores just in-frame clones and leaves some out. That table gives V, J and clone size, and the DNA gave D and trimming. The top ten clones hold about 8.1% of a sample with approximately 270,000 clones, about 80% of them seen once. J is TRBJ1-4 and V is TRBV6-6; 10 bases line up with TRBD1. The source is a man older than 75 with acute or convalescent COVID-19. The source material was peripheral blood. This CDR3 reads CASSYPGQGEGEKLFF. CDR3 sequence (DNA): TGTGCCAGCAGTTACCCCGGACAGGGGGAAGGAGAAAAACTGTTTTTT.